The entry that follows covers one TCR beta chain sequence. Its recognized antigen is unknown. Base qualities are not provided; no much larger clone lies one nucleotide away. The data stem from a study of blood T cell repertoires in COVID-19 (dated by TCRdb to the early 2020s). The study in broad terms: Samples covering the acute and convalescent phases of COVID-19 were provided by collaborators in the United States, Italy and Spain. The material from the prospective study consisted of cDNA or gDNA derived from T cells, B-cell-depleted T cells, or PBMCs. Deeply sampled blood TCRbeta repertoires from subjects exposed to, actively infected with, or recovered from COVID-19 were included in the dataset. A freely available public database, intended as a resource for researchers studying the immune response to SARS-CoV-2, is where the repertoires were released. The samples were drawn from two sources: the first 160 participants of the ongoing ImmuneRACE study, and 1,200 or so subjects contributed by 6 global collaborators. The sample metadata nearly always contained a de-identified subject ID, COVID-19 status, age in years and sex. HLA class I and class II types, where available, came from metadata supplied by the sample provider rather than from assay-based typing.

Overall results and qualifications from the work: The amount of clinical and demographic metadata varied by source and participant and was provided uncurated.

Enrolling through a virtual design, the prospective study's participants ranged in age from roughly 18 to 95 years and lived across 24 United States geographic areas. To assign participants to cohorts, the prospective study relied on clinical history that participants themselves reported in a screening survey and a study questionnaire. Mobile phlebotomists in the prospective study collected whole blood, serum and a nasopharyngeal or oropharyngeal swab from every participant. Prospective study participants could optionally give additional blood draws and questionnaires over a roughly two-month period. Before DNA extraction, prospective study blood samples were shipped either frozen or at room temperature. CDR1 and CDR2 are drawn from the germline V gene: SGHTA, FQGNSA. The cysteine opens and the phenylalanine closes a CDR3 of 15 amino acids. Left in the record is the CDR3 DNA by itself, 45 bases read in frame from the first base. V is pruned by 1 base and J by 4 bases, leaving 5 bases of the junction without a gene match.

TCRbeta CDR3 regions were amplified from genomic DNA by means of the immunoSEQ Assay, a bias-controlled multiplex PCR. The authors processed their data as follows. Nucleated cell counts per sample were estimated from amplification of reference gene primers within the assay. To quantify the absolute abundance of each unique TCRbeta CDR3 rearrangement, sequence reads were collapsed and filtered. Productive Simpson clonality was computed per sample as the square root of Simpson's diversity index over productive rearrangements. In TCRdb, the immuneACCESS table is reduced to in-frame sequences with V and J assigned. These tables do not hold every clone; where another copy was compared, an unresolved V gene accounts for under half, and the others remain unexplained. Clone size and the V and J calls come from that table; the DNA yielded D and trimming. This sample gives 300,000 to 350,000 clones in total; just over 85% of them show up just once. About 4% of the sample lies in the top ten.

Sequencing input: PBMCs or T cells enriched from blood (not recorded which). This sequence originates from a woman aged 40-49 years with acute COVID-19. Recombination joined TRBV7-2 with TRBJ2-3; the central 7 bases match TRBD2. CDR3 protein: CASSLVAGVADTQYF. The DNA sequence is TGTGCCAGCAGCTTAGTTGCGGGAGTGGCAGATACGCAGTATTTT.